The clone carrying this T cell receptor beta chain has only a few counts. Its antigen remains unidentified. This entry is derived from a study of cytotoxic CD8 clonotypes in ibrutinib-treated CLL. Turning to the study itself: Response was recorded as partial in some 24 patients and complete in 2; at median approximately six years, approximately 15 remained remitted and about 12 had progressed.

Study-wide points: Clonality correlated strongly with circulating CD8+ T cells and exceeded age-matched healthy donors at baseline.

Assay used: immunoSEQ multiplex PCR; TCRdb lists only in-frame clones, some missing. The sample has fewer than 400,000 clones; roughly 71% are singletons. Sample: PBMCs, taken after 36 months of ibrutinib treatment. This receptor was identified in a human donor with chronic lymphocytic leukemia.

CDR3 loop: CASSLRRLRAPSPWEQYF. In DNA, the CDR3 is TGCGCCAGCAGCCTCCGTAGATTAAGGGCTCCTAGTCCGTGGGAGCAGTACTTC. This chain joins TRBV5-1 and TRBJ2-7; D is uncertain. Looked up from germline, CDR1 is SGHRS and CDR2 is YFSETQ. The CDR3 has 18 residues. V dropped 4 bases and J dropped 7 bases, with 30 bases sitting between them.